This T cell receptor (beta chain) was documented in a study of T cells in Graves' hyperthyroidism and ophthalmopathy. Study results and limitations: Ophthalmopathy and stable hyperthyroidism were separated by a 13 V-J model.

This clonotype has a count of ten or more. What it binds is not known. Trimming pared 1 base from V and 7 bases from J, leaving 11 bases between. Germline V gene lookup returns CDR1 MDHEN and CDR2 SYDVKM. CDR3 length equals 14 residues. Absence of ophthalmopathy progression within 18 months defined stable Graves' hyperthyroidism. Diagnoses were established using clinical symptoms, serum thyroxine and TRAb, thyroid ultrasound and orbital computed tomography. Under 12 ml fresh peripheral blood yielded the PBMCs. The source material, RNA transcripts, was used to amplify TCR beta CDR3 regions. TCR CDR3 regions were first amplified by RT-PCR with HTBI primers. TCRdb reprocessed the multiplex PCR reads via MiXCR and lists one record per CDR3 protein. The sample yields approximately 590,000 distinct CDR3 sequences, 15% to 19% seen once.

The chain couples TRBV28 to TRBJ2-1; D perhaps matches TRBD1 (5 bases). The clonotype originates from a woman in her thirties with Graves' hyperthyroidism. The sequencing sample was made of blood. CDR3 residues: CASSLLAGMNEQFF. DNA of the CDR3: TGTGCCAGCAGTTTATTGGCAGGGATGAATGAGCAGTTCTTC.